Following are 5 T cell receptor beta chains from one sample sequenced in a study of cytomegalovirus exposure and HLA in healthy donors. In the PCR, 60 Vbeta and 13 Jbeta primers were used. TCRdb's table, derived via immunoSEQ multiplex PCR, lists solely in-frame clones and lacks some. The sample lists more than 150,000 clones, roughly 87% occurring once. What was sequenced was PBMCs. These receptors were collected from a girl under three years old in good health and CMV-seronegative.

This chain joins TRBV19 and TRBJ1-4; D possibly corresponds to TRBD1 (5 bases). Germline lookup yields CDR1 LNHDA and CDR2 SQIVND (reference sequence). The CDR3 extends over 13 amino acids. The V end was cut by 9 bases, the J end by 4 bases, with 12 bases between. The CDR3 spells CASLGVGNEKLFF. The CDR3, as DNA: TGTGCCAGCCTAGGGGTTGGTAATGAAAAACTGTTTTTT.

V gene TRBV19 combines with J gene TRBJ1-1, with a weak D call TRBD1 (6 bases). The length of the CDR3 is 16 residues. Germline V gene data show CDR1 as LNHDA and CDR2 as SQIVND (reference sequence). Between the trimmed V and J ends, which lost 5 bases and 0 bases, there was a span of 16 bases. The CDR3 loop reads CASSLGGLAMNTEAFF. The CDR3 bases are TGTGCCAGTAGTTTGGGGGGGCTTGCGATGAACACTGAAGCTTTCTTT.

The rearrangement links TRBV18 to TRBJ2-7; tentatively, D is TRBD1 (6 bases). The CDR3 contains 16 residues. The V and J ends lost 2 bases and 2 bases respectively, with 16 bases between them. In germline, CDR1 is KGHSH, CDR2 LQKENI. CDR3 in DNA: TGTGCCAGCTCACCAAGGCCCGACAGGTTACCCTACGAGCAGTACTTC. Protein sequence: CASSPRPDRLPYEQYF.

The V gene is TRBV29-1, the J gene TRBJ2-1; 9 positions agree with TRBD2. With V trimmed by 3 bases and J by 4 bases, 4 bases remained unmatched. The CDR3 covers 14 residues. CDR1 and CDR2 (germline): SQVTM, ANQGSEA. The CDR3 here is CSVEREGEYNEQFF. The CDR3, as DNA: TGCAGCGTTGAGCGGGAGGGGGAATACAATGAGCAGTTCTTC.

J is TRBJ2-1 and V is TRBV5-1; TRBD2 is a possible D gene (5 bases). The CDR3 sequence is 15 residues long. V gave up 2 bases and J gave up 5 bases, with 14 bases separating them. In germline, CDR1 is SGHRS, CDR2 YFSETQ. The CDR3 protein is CASSLGNSDDNEQFF. CDR3 coding DNA: TGCGCCAGCAGCTTAGGCAATAGCGACGACAATGAGCAGTTCTTC.